A single sample is the source of the 9 T cell receptor beta chains below, sequenced in a study of blood T cell repertoires in COVID-19 (dated by TCRdb to about 2020). Library method: the immunoSEQ multiplex PCR assay. As stored in TCRdb, this immuneACCESS dataset retains in-frame rearrangements with V and J assigned. A fraction of the clones does not appear; measured against another copy, unresolved V genes explain less than half of the discrepancy, and the remainder lacks a known reason. The table for this sample lists about 190,000 clones; around 90% of them were counted only once. Roughly 0.56% of the sample lies in the top ten. The sample was peripheral blood. The origin of the receptors is a man aged 45 to 65 with acute or convalescent COVID-19.

V and J are TRBV9 and TRBJ2-3; 10 nucleotides line up with TRBD2. The CDR3 covers 17 residues. Germline CDR1 is SGDLS and CDR2 is YYNGEE. V trimming: 0 bases; J trimming: 3 bases; junction bases outside the gene matches: 7. CDR3: CASSVASGGLLTDTQYF. The DNA for the CDR3 is TGTGCCAGCAGCGTAGCTAGCGGGGGCCTCTTGACAGATACGCAGTATTTT.

The rearrangement links TRBV21-1 to TRBJ2-5; the listed D gene, TRBD1, was not tested against the DNA. TRBV21-1 is deemed a pseudogene. This CDR3 has 14 residues. CDR3 DNA: TGTGCCAGCAGCGGCCGGGACAGGTTGGAGACCCAGTACTTC. Its translation: CASSGRDRLETQYF.

CDR3 sequence: CASRGLAGVGGQFF. CDR3 coding DNA: TGTGCCAGCAGGGGACTAGCGGGAGTAGGAGGGCAGTTCTTC. This chain connects TRBV27 to TRBJ2-1, with 14 bases matching TRBD2. The CDR3 spans 14 residues. J gave up 12 bases and V 6 bases, and 7 bases lay outside the gene matches. Germline CDR1 reads MNHEY; CDR2 reads SMNVEV (reference sequence).

In DNA, the CDR3 is TGTGCCAGCAGCTTAGATTTCCGAGATACGCAGTATTTT. The encoded protein is CASSLDFRDTQYF. This rearrangement joins TRBV7-9 to TRBJ2-3; no firm D call. The ends were cut back, 1 base at V and 5 bases at J, with 7 bases in the middle. Germline-derived CDR1 and CDR2 are SEHNR and FQNEAQ (reference sequence). This CDR3 region has 13 residues.

This clone occurred a few times. The V gene is TRBV28, the J gene TRBJ2-7; tentative D call: TRBD1 (5 bases). The CDR3 has 12 amino acids. Germline V CDR1 and CDR2: MDHEN, SYDVKM. Trimming pared 4 bases from V and 4 bases from J, leaving 8 bases between. The CDR3 loop reads CASSSRVYEQYF. Written as DNA, the CDR3 is TGTGCCAGCAGTTCCAGGGTTTACGAGCAGTACTTC.

V and J are TRBV6-5 and TRBJ2-3; 9 nucleotides line up with TRBD2. Looked up from germline, CDR1 is MNHEY and CDR2 is SVGAGI. The J segment lost 4 bases and the V segment lost 0 bases, leaving 5 bases of the junction unmatched. The CDR3 sequence is 16 residues long. CDR3 protein: CASSYSWRGGSDTQYF. The CDR3 DNA is TGTGCCAGCAGTTACTCGTGGCGGGGGGGCTCAGATACGCAGTATTTT.

This chain connects TRBV6-1 to TRBJ2-5, with 11 nucleotides matching TRBD2. Looked up from germline, CDR1 is MNHNS and CDR2 is SASEGT. The CDR3 extends over 16 amino acids. V lost 3 bases, J lost 2 bases, and 5 bases stayed unmatched. The CDR3 sequence: CASSDSGTSGQETQYF. DNA of the CDR3: TGTGCCAGCAGTGATTCCGGGACTAGCGGACAAGAGACCCAGTACTTC.

This clone was seen a single time. The chain uses TRBV5-8 and TRBJ2-5; the match to TRBD2 covers 9 bases. The V segment lost 5 bases and the J segment 2 bases; nucleotides outside the gene matches: 7. The CDR3 covers 15 residues. CDR1 is SGHTS, CDR2 YDEGEE, per germline. The CDR3 region has the DNA TGTGCCAGCAGGCTTGGCGGGGGGGCTCAAGAGACCCAGTACTTC. This encodes CASRLGGGAQETQYF. The full variable domain, with the rest looked up from reference TRBV5-8 and TRBJ2-5, is EAGVTQSPTHLIKTRGQQATLRCSPISGHTSVYWYQQALGLGLQFLLWYDEGEERNRGNFPPRFSGRQFPNYSSELNVNALELEDSALYLCASRLGGGAQETQYFGPGTRLLVL.

The J gene is TRBJ2-3, the V gene TRBV5-1; the D gene is possibly TRBD2 (7 bases). V was cut by 0 bases and J by 8 bases, with 22 bases left in between. Germline CDR1 SGHRS, CDR2 YFSETQ. This CDR3 is built from 17 residues. CDR3 protein: CASSLGQVTSVGGTQYF. Here the CDR3 DNA reads TGCGCCAGCAGCTTGGGACAGGTTACTAGCGTGGGGGGTACGCAGTATTTT.